This TCR beta chain was identified in a study of blood T cells in healthy people across ages. Study findings and constraints: Per million T cells, TCR beta diversity dropped about linearly as age rose.

The second PCR ran about 6 to 12 cycles with a sample-barcoded 5' primer and J-beta primers. TCRdb fed the 5' RACE reads into MiXCR, producing one record per CDR3 protein. Of roughly 900,000 distinct CDR3 sequences in the sample, around 30% were seen once. The germline gives CDR1 SGHNT, CDR2 YYREEE (reference sequence). The length of the CDR3 is 16 residues. With 1 base clipped from V and 5 bases from J, the junction kept 8 bases outside the gene matches. This clonotype has ten or more counts. The target antigen is unknown. This chain joins TRBV5-4 and TRBJ2-3, with 9 bases identical to TRBD1. The source is a woman of 80 years or more in good health. Sequencing was performed on blood. CDR3 sequence (DNA): TGTGCCAGCAGCTTGAATCGGGACAGGGAAAAAGATACGCAGTATTTT. Its protein is CASSLNRDREKDTQYF.